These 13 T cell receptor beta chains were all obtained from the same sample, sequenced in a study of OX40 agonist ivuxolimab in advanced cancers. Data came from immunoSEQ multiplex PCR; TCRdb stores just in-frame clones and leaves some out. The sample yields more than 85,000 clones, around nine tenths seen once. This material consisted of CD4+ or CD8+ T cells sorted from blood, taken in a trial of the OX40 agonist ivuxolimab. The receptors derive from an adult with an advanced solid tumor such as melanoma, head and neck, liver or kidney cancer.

The DNA for the CDR3 is TGTGCCACCCTAATAGAGGGGTCTCGTAATTCACCCCTCCACTTT. This translates into CATLIEGSRNSPLHF. The V and J genes are TRBV2 and TRBJ1-6, with a weak D call TRBD1 (5 bases). Trimming took off 10 bases at V and 6 bases at J, with 19 bases between the two ends. The CDR3 consists of 15 residues. Germline V gives CDR1 SNHLY, CDR2 FYNNEI.

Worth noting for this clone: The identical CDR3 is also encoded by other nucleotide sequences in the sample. CDR3 sequence: CASSLENEQYF. Written as DNA, the CDR3 is TGTGCCAGCAGTCTGGAGAACGAGCAGTACTTC. This chain uses TRBV6-1 with TRBJ2-7; D gene ambiguous. CDR3 length equals 11 residues. Looked up from germline, CDR1 is MNHNS and CDR2 is SASEGT. V was cut by 5 bases and J by 5 bases, with 7 bases left in between.

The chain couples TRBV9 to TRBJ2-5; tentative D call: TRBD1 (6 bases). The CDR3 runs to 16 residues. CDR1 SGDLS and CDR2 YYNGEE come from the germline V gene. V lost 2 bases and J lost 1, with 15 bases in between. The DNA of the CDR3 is TGTGCCAGCAGCGTCGAAGTACAGGGCCCCCAAGAGACCCAGTACTTC. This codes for CASSVEVQGPQETQYF.

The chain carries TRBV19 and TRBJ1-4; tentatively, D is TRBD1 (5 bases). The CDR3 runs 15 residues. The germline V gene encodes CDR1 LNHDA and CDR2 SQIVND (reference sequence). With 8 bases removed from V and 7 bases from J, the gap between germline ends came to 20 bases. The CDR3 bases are TGTGCCAGTCGTAAGGGGCAGGGACTAGGTGAAAAACTGTTTTTT. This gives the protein CASRKGQGLGEKLFF.

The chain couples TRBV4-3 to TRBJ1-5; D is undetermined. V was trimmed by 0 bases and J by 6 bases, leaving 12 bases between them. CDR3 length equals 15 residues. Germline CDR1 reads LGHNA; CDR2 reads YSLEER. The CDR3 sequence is CASSQDFGGLQPQHF. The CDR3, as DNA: TGCGCCAGCAGCCAAGATTTCGGTGGGCTTCAGCCCCAGCATTTT.

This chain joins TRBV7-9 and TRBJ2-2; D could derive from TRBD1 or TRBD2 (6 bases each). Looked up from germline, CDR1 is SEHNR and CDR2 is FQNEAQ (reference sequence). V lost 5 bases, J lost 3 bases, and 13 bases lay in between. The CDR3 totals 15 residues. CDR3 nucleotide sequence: TGTGCCAGCAGCCCGGTGGGGGGCCACACCGGGGAGCTGTTTTTT. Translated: CASSPVGGHTGELFF. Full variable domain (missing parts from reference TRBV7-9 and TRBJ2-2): DTGVSQNPRHKITKRGQNVTFRCDPISEHNRLYWYRQTLGQGPEFLTYFQNEAQLEKSRLLSDRFSAERPKGSFSTLEIQRTEQGDSAMYLCASSPVGGHTGELFFGEGSRLTVL.

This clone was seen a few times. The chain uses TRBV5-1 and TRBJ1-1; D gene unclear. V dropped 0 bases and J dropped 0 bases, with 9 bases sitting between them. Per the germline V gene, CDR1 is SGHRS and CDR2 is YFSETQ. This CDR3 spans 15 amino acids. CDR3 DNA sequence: TGCGCCAGCAGCTTGGTGGCGGCAATGAACACTGAAGCTTTCTTT. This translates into CASSLVAAMNTEAFF.

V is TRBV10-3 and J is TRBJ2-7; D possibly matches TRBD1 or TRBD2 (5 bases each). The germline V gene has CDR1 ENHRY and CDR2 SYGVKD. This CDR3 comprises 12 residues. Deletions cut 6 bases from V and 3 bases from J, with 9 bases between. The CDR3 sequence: CAIRTDYYEQYF. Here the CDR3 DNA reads TGTGCCATCAGGACAGACTACTACGAGCAGTACTTC.

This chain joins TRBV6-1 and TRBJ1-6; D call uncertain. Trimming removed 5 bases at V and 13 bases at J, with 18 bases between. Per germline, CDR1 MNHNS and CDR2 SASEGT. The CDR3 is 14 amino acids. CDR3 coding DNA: TGTGCCAGCAGTCTGGACGGATTTAGTTCGCCCCTCCACTTT. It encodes CASSLDGFSSPLHF.

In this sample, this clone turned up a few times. DNA of the CDR3: TGTGCCAGTAGTTCCTATACCAGGGGAAATACTGAAGCTTTCTTT. This encodes CASSSYTRGNTEAFF. The chain links TRBV19 to TRBJ1-1, with TRBD1 as a possible D gene (6 bases). CDR3 size: 15 residues. V was clipped by 5 bases and J by 5 bases, with 18 bases between them. Germline V CDR1 and CDR2: LNHDA, SQIVND (reference sequence).

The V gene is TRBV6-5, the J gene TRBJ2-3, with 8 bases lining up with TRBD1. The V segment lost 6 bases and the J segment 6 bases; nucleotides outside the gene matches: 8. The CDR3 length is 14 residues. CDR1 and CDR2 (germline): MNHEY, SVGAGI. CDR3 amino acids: CASRTDRGKDTQYF. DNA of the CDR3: TGTGCCAGCAGGACTGACAGGGGCAAGGATACGCAGTATTTT.

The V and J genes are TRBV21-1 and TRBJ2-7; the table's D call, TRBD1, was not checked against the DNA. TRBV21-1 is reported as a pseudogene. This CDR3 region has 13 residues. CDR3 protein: CATNSRGPYEQYF. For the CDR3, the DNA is TGTGCCACGAATTCCAGGGGGCCCTACGAGCAGTACTTC.

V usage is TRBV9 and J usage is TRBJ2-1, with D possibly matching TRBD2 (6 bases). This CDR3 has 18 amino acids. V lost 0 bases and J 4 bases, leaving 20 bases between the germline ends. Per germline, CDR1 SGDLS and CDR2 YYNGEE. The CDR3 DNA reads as TGTGCCAGCAGCGTAGTTGGGGGGTCCCCGACTTCTTACAATGAGCAGTTCTTC. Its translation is CASSVVGGSPTSYNEQFF.